Following are 21 T cell receptor beta chains from one sample sequenced in a study of blood T cell repertoires in COVID-19. TCRdb's copy holds only in-frame clones and misses some; the assay was immunoSEQ multiplex PCR. The sample has hundreds of thousands of clones; roughly nine tenths are singletons. The sequenced material came from PBMCs or T cells enriched from blood (not recorded which). The receptors originated from a man aged 25 to 40 who had recovered from COVID-19.

In its sample, this clone was seen once. The chain combines TRBV12-5 with TRBJ1-5; 8 nucleotides agree with TRBD1. V was pared by 7 bases and J by 0 bases, with 14 bases of the junction left unmatched. Germline V gene data show CDR1 as LGHNT and CDR2 as FRNRAP. The CDR3 contains 18 residues. The CDR3, as DNA: TGTGCTAGTGTTTTCCGCCCGGGACAGGCGAATAGCAATCAGCCCCAGCATTTT. This sequence encodes CASVFRPGQANSNQPQHF.

CDR3 sequence (DNA): TGTGCCAGCAGTTCCCTAGCGGGACCCTACGAGCAGTACTTC. This gives the protein CASSSLAGPYEQYF. The rearrangement joins TRBV6-5 to TRBJ2-7, with TRBD2 matching over 9 bases. CDR1 is MNHEY, CDR2 SVGAGI, per germline. The CDR3 runs to 14 residues. The ends lost 4 bases at V and 2 bases at J; junction bases unmatched: 3.

CDR3 protein: CASSSRDTEAFF. The CDR3 DNA is TGCGCCAGCAGCTCCAGGGACACTGAAGCTTTCTTT. The rearrangement links TRBV5-1 to TRBJ1-1; TRBD1 might be the D (5 bases). Trimming shortened V by 3 bases and J by 3 bases, and 6 bases separated the two germline ends. The germline gives CDR1 SGHRS, CDR2 YFSETQ. CDR3 size: 12 residues.

The chain joins TRBV27 to TRBJ2-7, with TRBD1 identical over 7 bases. Per germline, CDR1 MNHEY and CDR2 SMNVEV (reference sequence). The V segment lost 3 bases and the J segment 2 bases; nucleotides outside the gene matches: 4. The CDR3 runs 14 residues. This CDR3 is CASSFTGQAYEQYF. For the CDR3, the DNA is TGTGCCAGCAGTTTCACTGGACAGGCCTACGAGCAGTACTTC.

The rearrangement uses TRBV10-3 and TRBJ1-2; maybe TRBD1 (6 bases). Germline loops: CDR1 ENHRY, CDR2 SYGVKD. The CDR3 is made up of 14 amino acids. V lost 7 bases and J 4 bases, leaving 16 bases between the germline ends. The CDR3 region is CAITPGGAGYGYTF. The CDR3 bases are TGTGCCATCACCCCGGGGGGGGCGGGCTATGGCTACACCTTC.

The chain combines TRBV5-1 with TRBJ2-3; TRBD2 aligns across 10 bases. The CDR3 is 13 residues long. V trimming: 6 bases; J trimming: 6 bases; junction bases outside the gene matches: 4. The V gene's germline CDR1 is SGHRS and CDR2 YFSETQ. CDR3: CASTLAGVDTQYF. The CDR3 DNA sequence: TGCGCCAGCACCCTAGCGGGAGTCGATACGCAGTATTTT.

The table lists this clone with a count of one. This chain joins TRBV25-1 and TRBJ2-5; D remains unclear. Germline V gives CDR1 MGHDK, CDR2 SYGVNS. Trimming left V 1 base short and J 9 bases short, with 6 bases between. The CDR3 covers 11 residues. The CDR3, as DNA: TGTGCCAGCAGTGAATTGGAGTCCCAGTACTTC. Translating it yields CASSELESQYF.

This clone was observed a handful of times. V and J are TRBV7-9 and TRBJ1-1; D may be TRBD1 (5 bases). Trimming left V 3 bases short and J 4 bases short, with 12 bases between. Germline V gene lookup returns CDR1 SEHNR and CDR2 FQNEAQ (reference sequence). The CDR3 is 14 amino acids. The CDR3 DNA sequence: TGTGCCAGCAGCTTCAGGGCGTCGAGCACTGAAGCTTTCTTT. It is translated as CASSFRASSTEAFF.

The CDR3 sequence is CAWSVDSSALYGYTF. The CDR3 nucleotides are TGTGCCTGGAGTGTCGATAGCAGTGCACTCTATGGCTACACCTTC. This rearrangement joins TRBV30 to TRBJ1-2, with D unresolved. The CDR3 extends over 15 amino acids. With 0 bases removed from V and 4 bases from J, the gap between germline ends came to 15 bases. Germline loops: CDR1 GTSNPN, CDR2 SVGIG (reference sequence).

The chain joins TRBV5-8 to TRBJ2-3, with D possibly matching TRBD2 (6 bases). Germline lookup yields CDR1 SGHTS and CDR2 YDEGEE. The V gene lost 4 bases and the J gene lost 2 bases, with 14 bases spanning the gap. This CDR3 has 15 amino acids. Written as DNA, the CDR3 is TGTGCCAGCAGCCACTTTAGCGGAAACACAGATACGCAGTATTTT. As protein: CASSHFSGNTDTQYF.

V and J are TRBV3-1 (or the pseudogene TRBV3-2) and TRBJ1-6; TRBD1 is a possible D gene (6 bases). Germline V gives CDR1 LGHDT, CDR2 YNNKEL (reference sequence). Trimming pared 4 bases from V and 8 bases from J, leaving 12 bases between. The CDR3 has 14 residues. CDR3 sequence (DNA): TGTGCCAGCAGCCCCAGACAGGCCTATTCACCCCTCCACTTT. Amino acids: CASSPRQAYSPLHF.

This clone has a single count. This rearrangement joins TRBV12-5 to TRBJ1-5; TRBD1 might be the D (6 bases). Per the germline V gene, CDR1 is LGHNT and CDR2 is FRNRAP. CDR3 length: 13 amino acids. V was trimmed by 1 base and J by 6 bases, leaving 7 bases between them. The CDR3 DNA reads as TGTGCTAGTGGTTTGGGGGACACTCAGCCCCAGCATTTT. It is translated as CASGLGDTQPQHF.

The J gene is TRBJ2-7, the V gene TRBV28; D might be TRBD2 (5 bases). The ends were cut back, 2 bases at V and 6 bases at J, with 11 bases in the middle. In germline, CDR1 is MDHEN, CDR2 SYDVKM. CDR3 length: 13 residues. The CDR3 loop is CASSLGVRAEQYF. The CDR3 DNA is TGTGCCAGCAGTTTAGGGGTGCGGGCCGAGCAGTACTTC.

This clone is a singleton in its sample. The chain's CDR3 is CASSGASGGGETQYF. CDR3 nucleotides: TGTGCCAGCAGTGGGGCTTCAGGGGGCGGGGAGACCCAGTACTTC. The chain joins TRBV2 to TRBJ2-5, with TRBD1 identical over 8 bases. The junction had 9 bases not matched to a gene; V was cut back by 4 bases and J by 5 bases. Germline lookup yields CDR1 SNHLY and CDR2 FYNNEI. The CDR3 covers 15 residues.

The CDR3 DNA reads as TGCAGCGTCCTCAGGGGTTTTGGCTACACCTTC. It translates to CSVLRGFGYTF. The J gene is TRBJ1-2, the V gene TRBV29-1, with D possibly matching TRBD1 (6 bases). Germline loops: CDR1 SQVTM, CDR2 ANQGSEA. Between the trimmed V and J ends, which lost 6 bases and 7 bases, there was a span of 12 bases. The CDR3 covers 11 residues.

As to this clone: Within the sample, other DNA sequences also encode this same CDR3. The rearrangement links TRBV10-3 to TRBJ1-1; D remains ambiguous. Trimming took off 7 bases at V and 2 bases at J, with 5 bases between the two ends. This CDR3 has 11 amino acids. Germline CDR1 ENHRY, CDR2 SYGVKD. CDR3 sequence reads: CAIMANTEAFF. CDR3 in DNA: TGTGCCATCATGGCCAACACTGAAGCTTTCTTT.

In this sample, this clone turned up once. The chain couples TRBV28 to TRBJ2-5; 8 nucleotides agree with TRBD1. The germline CDR1 and CDR2 sequences are MDHEN and SYDVKM. Losses at the gene ends were 6 bases for V and 1 base for J; bases not matched to a gene: 10. CDR3 length equals 16 residues. In DNA form, the CDR3 reads TGTGCCAGCAGAAACCCGCAGGGGGCCGTCCAAGAGACCCAGTACTTC. Residues: CASRNPQGAVQETQYF.

This chain uses TRBV6-1 with TRBJ2-3; the D call may be TRBD1 or TRBD2 (5 bases each). CDR1 MNHNS and CDR2 SASEGT come from the germline V gene. V was clipped by 11 bases and J by 2 bases, with 20 bases between them. This CDR3 spans 15 amino acids. The CDR3 bases are TGTGCCTCCAGGGAAGCGGAGTATTCCACAGATACGCAGTATTTT. Translated, it gives CASREAEYSTDTQYF.

The rearrangement links TRBV13 to TRBJ2-7, with TRBD2 matching 7 bases. This CDR3 is built from 16 residues. Germline loops: CDR1 PRHDT, CDR2 FYEKMQ (reference sequence). V was pared by 3 bases and J by 2 bases, with 10 bases of the junction left unmatched. This CDR3 is CASSLSHGGSAYEQYF. For the CDR3, the DNA is TGTGCCAGCAGCTTGTCTCATGGCGGGAGTGCCTACGAGCAGTACTTC.

The chain employs TRBV6-5 and TRBJ2-2; 8 bases match TRBD1. This CDR3 is 15 amino acids long. Germline assignment: CDR1 MNHEY and CDR2 SVGAGI. Trimming took 6 bases from V and 6 from J; bases not matched to a gene: 9. CDR3 bases: TGTGCCAGCAGGGCGGGACAGGCGTACCCCGGGGAGCTGTTTTTT. Its protein is CASRAGQAYPGELFF.

This chain links TRBV7-9 with TRBJ2-2, with 10 bases aligning to TRBD2. The CDR3 loop spans 16 amino acids. Germline CDR1 SEHNR, CDR2 FQNEAQ (reference sequence). J gave up 7 bases and V 0 bases, and 5 bases lay outside the gene matches. The CDR3 loop is CASSLARLAGGGELFF. CDR3 in DNA: TGTGCCAGCAGCTTAGCGCGTTTAGCGGGAGGCGGGGAGCTGTTTTTT.